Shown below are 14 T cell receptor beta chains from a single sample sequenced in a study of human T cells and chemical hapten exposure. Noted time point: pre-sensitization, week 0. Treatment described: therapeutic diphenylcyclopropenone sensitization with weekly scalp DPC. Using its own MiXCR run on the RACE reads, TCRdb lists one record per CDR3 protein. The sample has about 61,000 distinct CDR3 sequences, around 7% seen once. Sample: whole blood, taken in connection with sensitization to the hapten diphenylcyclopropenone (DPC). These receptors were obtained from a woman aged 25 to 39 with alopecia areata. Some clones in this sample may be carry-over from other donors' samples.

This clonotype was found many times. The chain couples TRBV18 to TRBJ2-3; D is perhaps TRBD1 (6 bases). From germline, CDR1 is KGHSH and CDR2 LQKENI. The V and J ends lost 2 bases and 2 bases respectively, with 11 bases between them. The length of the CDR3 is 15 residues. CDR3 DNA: TGTGCCAGCTCACCATCGGACAGCCTCACAGATACGCAGTATTTT. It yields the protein CASSPSDSLTDTQYF. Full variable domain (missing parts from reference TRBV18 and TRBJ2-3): NAGVMQNPRHLVRRRGQEARLRCSPMKGHSHVYWYRQLPEEGLKFMVYLQKENIIDESGMPKERFSAEFPKEGPSILRIQQVVRGDSAAYFCASSPSDSLTDTQYFGPGTRLTVL.

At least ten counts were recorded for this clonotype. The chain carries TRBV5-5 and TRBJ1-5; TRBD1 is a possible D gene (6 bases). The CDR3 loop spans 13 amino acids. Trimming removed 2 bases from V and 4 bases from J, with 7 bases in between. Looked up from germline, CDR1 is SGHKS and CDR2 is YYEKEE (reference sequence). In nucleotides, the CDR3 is TGTGCCAGCAGCTTCGGACAGAATCAGCCCCAGCATTTT. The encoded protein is CASSFGQNQPQHF.

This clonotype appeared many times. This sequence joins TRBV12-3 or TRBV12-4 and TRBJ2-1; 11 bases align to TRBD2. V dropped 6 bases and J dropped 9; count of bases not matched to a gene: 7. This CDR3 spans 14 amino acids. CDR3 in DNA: TGTGCCAGCAGCCTAGCGGGGGGTTTTCCTGAGCAGTTCTTC. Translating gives CASSLAGGFPEQFF.

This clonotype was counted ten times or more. Written as DNA, the CDR3 is TGTGCCAGCAGTTTCGGACAGGGGGGGTTGGTCGGCTATGGCTACACCTTC. This encodes CASSFGQGGLVGYGYTF. The chain combines TRBV6-5 with TRBJ1-2; TRBD1 matches 10 bases. The ends lost 4 bases at V and 4 bases at J; junction bases unmatched: 12. Germline assignment: CDR1 MNHEY and CDR2 SVGAGI. CDR3 length: 17 residues.

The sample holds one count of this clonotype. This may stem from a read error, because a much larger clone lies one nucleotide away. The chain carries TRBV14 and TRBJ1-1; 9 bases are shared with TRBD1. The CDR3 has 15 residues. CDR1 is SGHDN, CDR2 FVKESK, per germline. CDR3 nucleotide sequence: TGTGTCAGCAGCCGACGGGACAGGGTGAACACTGAAGCTTTCTTT. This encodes CVSSRRDRVNTEAFF.

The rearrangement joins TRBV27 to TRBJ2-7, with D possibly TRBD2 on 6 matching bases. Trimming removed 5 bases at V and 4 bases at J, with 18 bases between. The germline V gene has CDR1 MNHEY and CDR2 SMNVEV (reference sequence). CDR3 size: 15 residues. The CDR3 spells CASSTIAGPEYEQYF. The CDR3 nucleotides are TGTGCCAGCAGTACAATCGCGGGACCGGAGTACGAGCAGTACTTC.

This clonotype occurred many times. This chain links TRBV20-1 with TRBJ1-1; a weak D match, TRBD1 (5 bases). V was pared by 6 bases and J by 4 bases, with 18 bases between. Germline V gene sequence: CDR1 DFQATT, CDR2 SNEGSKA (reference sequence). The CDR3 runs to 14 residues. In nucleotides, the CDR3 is TGCAGTGCCACCGATCGGGGGGTAGGCACTGAAGCTTTCTTT. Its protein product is CSATDRGVGTEAFF.

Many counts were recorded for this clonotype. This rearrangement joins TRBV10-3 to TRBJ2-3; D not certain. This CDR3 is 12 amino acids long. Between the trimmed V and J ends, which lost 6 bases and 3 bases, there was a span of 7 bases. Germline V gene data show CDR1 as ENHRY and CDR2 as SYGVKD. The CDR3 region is CAIRTRTDTQYF. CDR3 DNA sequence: TGTGCCATCAGGACTCGGACAGATACGCAGTATTTT.

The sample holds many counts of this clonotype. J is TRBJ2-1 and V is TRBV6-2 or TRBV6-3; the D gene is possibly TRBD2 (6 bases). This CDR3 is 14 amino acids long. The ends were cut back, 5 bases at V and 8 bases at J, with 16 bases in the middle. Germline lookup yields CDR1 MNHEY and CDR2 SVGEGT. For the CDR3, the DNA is TGTGCCAGCAGTCTCGGGGGACCTTTCGATGAGCAGTTCTTC. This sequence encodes CASSLGGPFDEQFF.

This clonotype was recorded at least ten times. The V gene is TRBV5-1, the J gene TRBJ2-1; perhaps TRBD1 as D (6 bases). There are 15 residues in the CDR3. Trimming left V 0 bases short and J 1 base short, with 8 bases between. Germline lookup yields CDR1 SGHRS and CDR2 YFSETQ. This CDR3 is CASSLEGGSYNEQFF. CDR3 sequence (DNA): TGCGCCAGCAGCTTGGAAGGGGGTTCCTACAATGAGCAGTTCTTC.

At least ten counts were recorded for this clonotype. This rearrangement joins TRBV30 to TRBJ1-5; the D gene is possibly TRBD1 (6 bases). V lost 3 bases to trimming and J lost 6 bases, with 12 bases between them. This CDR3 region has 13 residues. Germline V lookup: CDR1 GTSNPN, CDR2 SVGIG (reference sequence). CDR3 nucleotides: TGTGCCTGGAGGGCGGGGGCGGGTCAGCCCCAGCATTTT. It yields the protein CAWRAGAGQPQHF.

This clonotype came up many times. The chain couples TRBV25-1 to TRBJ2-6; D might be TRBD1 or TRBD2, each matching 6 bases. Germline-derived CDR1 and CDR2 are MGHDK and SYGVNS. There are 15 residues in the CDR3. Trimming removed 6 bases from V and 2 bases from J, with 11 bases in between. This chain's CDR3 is CASSRRGAGANVLTF. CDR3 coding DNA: TGTGCCAGCAGCAGGAGGGGGGCTGGGGCCAACGTCCTGACTTTC.

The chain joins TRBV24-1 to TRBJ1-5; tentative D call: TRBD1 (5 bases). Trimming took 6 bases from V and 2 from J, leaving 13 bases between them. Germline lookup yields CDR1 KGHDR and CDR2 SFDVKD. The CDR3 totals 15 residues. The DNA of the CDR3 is TGTGCCACCAGTCAGGGTGGGGAAGGCAATCAGCCCCAGCATTTT. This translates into CATSQGGEGNQPQHF.

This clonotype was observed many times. This CDR3 is CASRTGTSGGETQYF. CDR3 nucleotide sequence: TGTGCCAGCAGGACCGGGACTAGCGGGGGAGAGACCCAGTACTTC. The chain couples TRBV12-3 or TRBV12-4 to TRBJ2-5, with TRBD2 identical over 14 bases. With V trimmed by 6 bases and J by 4 bases, 4 bases remained unmatched. The CDR3 consists of 15 residues.